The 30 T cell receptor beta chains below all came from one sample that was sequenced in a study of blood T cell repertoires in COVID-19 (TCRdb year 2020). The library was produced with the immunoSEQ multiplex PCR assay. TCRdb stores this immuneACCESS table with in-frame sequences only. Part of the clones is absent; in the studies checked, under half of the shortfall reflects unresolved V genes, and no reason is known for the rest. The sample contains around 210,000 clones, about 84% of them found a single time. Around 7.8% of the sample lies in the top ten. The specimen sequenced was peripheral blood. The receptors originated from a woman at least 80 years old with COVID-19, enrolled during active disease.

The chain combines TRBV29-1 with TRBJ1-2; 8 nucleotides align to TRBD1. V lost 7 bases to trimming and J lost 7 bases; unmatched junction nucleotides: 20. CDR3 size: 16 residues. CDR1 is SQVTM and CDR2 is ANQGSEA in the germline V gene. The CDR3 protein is CSALKDRESPRGGYTF. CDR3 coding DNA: TGCAGCGCTCTAAAGGACAGGGAATCTCCGAGGGGTGGCTACACCTTC.

The CDR3 DNA sequence: TGTGCCAGCAGCCAAACAGGGCGGGTCGACGAGCAGTACTTC. Its protein is CASSQTGRVDEQYF. This rearrangement joins TRBV14 to TRBJ2-7, with D possibly being TRBD1 (6 bases). This CDR3 is built from 14 residues. V was clipped by 2 bases and J by 5 bases, with 13 bases between them. The germline V gene has CDR1 SGHDN and CDR2 FVKESK.

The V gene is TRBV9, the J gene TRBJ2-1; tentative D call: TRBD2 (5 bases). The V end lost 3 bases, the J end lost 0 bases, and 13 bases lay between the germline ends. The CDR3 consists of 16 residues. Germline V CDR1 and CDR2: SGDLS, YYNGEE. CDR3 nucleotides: TGTGCCAGCAGCGGAGGGTCCCCCAGCTCCTACAATGAGCAGTTCTTC. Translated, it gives CASSGGSPSSYNEQFF.

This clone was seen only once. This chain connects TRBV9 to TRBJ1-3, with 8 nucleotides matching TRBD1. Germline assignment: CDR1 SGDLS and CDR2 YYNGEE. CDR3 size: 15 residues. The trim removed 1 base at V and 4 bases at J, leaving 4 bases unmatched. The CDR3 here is CASSVRTGSGNTIYF. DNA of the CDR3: TGTGCCAGCAGCGTACGGACAGGGTCCGGAAACACCATATATTTT.

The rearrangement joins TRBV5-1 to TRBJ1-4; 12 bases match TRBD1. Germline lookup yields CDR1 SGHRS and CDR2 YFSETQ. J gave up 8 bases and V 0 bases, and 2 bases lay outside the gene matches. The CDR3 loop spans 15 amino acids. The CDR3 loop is CASSLGDRGLEKLFF. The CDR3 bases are TGCGCCAGCAGCTTGGGGGACAGGGGGCTGGAAAAACTGTTTTTT.

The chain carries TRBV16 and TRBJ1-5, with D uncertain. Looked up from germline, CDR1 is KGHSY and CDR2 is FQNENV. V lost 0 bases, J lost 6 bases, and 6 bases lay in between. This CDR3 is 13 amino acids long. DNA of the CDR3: TGTGCCAGCAGCCAATCGGAGGCTCAGCCCCAGCATTTT. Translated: CASSQSEAQPQHF. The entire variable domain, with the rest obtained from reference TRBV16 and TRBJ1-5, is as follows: GEEVAQTPKHLVRGEGQKAKLYCAPIKGHSYVFWYQQVLKNEFKFLISFQNENVFDETGMPKERFSAKCLPNSPCSLEIQATKLEDSAVYFCASSQSEAQPQHFGDGTRLSIL.

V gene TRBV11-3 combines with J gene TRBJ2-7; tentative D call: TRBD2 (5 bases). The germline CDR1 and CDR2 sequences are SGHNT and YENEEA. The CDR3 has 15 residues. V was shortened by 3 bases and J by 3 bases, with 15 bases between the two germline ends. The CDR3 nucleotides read TGTGCCAGCAGCTTTGGGGTACGGGGATTCTACGAGCAGTACTTC. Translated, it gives CASSFGVRGFYEQYF.

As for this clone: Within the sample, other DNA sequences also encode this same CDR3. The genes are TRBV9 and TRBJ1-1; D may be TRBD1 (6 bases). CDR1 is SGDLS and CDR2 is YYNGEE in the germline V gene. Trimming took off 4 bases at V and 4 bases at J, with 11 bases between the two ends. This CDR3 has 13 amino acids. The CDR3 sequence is CASSPGGRTEAFF. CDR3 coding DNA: TGTGCCAGCAGCCCTGGGGGCCGCACTGAAGCTTTCTTT.

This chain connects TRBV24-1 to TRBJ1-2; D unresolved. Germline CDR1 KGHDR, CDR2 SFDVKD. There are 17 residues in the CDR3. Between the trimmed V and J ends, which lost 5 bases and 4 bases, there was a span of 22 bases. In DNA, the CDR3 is TGTGCCACCAGTGTTCGTCCAGATCGGGTTTCGGGCTATGGCTACACCTTC. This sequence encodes CATSVRPDRVSGYGYTF.

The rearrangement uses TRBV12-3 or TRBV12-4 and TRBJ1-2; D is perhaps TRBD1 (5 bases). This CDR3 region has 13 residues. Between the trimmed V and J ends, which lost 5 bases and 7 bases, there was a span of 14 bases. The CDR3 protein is CASSPLSGGGYTF. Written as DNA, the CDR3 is TGTGCCAGCAGTCCCCTTTCCGGGGGTGGCTACACCTTC.

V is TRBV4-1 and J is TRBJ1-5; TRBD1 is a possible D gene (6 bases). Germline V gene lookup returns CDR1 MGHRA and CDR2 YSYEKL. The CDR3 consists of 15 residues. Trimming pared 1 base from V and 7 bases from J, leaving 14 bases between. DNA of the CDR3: TGCGCCAGCAGCCAAGTTGCAGGGGACCAACAGCCCCAGCATTTT. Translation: CASSQVAGDQQPQHF.

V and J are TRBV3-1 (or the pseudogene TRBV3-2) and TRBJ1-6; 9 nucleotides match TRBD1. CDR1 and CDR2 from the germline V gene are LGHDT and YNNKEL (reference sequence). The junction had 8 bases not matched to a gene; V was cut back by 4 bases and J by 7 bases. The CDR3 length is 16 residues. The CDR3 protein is CASSPRQGGTNSPLHF. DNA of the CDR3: TGTGCCAGCAGCCCTCGACAGGGGGGGACGAATTCACCCCTCCACTTT.

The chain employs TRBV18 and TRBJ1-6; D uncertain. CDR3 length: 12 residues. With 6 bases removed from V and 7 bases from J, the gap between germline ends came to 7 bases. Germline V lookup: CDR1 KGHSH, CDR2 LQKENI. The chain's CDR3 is CASSPPNSPLHF. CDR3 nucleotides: TGTGCCAGCTCTCCTCCGAATTCACCCCTCCACTTT.

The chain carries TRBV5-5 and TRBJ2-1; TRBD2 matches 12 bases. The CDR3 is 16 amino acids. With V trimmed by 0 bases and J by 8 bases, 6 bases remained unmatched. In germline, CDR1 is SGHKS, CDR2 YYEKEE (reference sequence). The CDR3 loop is CASSLELTSGGHEQFF. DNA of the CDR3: TGTGCCAGCAGCTTGGAATTAACTAGCGGGGGGCATGAGCAGTTCTTC.

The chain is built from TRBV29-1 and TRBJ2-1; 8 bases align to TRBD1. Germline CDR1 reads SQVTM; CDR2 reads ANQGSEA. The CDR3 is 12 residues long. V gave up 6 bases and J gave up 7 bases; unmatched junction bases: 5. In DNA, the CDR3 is TGCAGCGTGAAAAGGACAGGGAATGAGCAGTTCTTC. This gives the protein CSVKRTGNEQFF.

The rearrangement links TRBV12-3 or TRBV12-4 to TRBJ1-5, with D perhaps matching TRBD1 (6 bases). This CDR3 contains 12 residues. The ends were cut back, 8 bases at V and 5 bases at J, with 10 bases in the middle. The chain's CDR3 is CASDEGDQPQHF. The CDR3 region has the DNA TGTGCCAGCGATGAGGGGGATCAGCCCCAGCATTTT.

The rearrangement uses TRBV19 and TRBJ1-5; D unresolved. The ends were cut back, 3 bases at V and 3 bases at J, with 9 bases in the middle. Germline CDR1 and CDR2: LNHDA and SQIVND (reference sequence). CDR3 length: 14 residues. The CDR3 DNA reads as TGTGCCAGTAGTATCGGAGTACTCAATCAGCCCCAGCATTTT. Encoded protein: CASSIGVLNQPQHF.

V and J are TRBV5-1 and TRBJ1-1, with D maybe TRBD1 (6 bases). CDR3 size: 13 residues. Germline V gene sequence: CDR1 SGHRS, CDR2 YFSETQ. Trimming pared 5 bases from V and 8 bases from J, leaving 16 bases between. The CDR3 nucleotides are TGCGCCAGCAGTTCTGGGGGCGGATTGGAAGCTTTCTTT. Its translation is CASSSGGGLEAFF.

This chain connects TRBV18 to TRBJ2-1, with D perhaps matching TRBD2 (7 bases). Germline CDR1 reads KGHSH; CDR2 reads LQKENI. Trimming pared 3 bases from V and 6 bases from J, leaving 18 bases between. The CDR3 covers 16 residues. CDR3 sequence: CASSPLGGRAPNEQFF. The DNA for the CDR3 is TGTGCCAGCTCACCGCTAGGGGGGAGGGCCCCCAATGAGCAGTTCTTC.

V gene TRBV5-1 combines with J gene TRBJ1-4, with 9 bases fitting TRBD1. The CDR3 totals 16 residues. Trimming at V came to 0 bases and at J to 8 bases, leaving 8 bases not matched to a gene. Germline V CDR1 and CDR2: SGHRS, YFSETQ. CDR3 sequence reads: CASSLAGGTGSEKLFF. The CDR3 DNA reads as TGCGCCAGCAGCTTGGCTGGCGGGACAGGGTCCGAAAAACTGTTTTTT.

The CDR3 region has the DNA TGTGCCAGCAGTCCGAGCGGGAGGGGTTCCAATGAGCAGTTCTTC. Translated: CASSPSGRGSNEQFF. The chain couples TRBV28 to TRBJ2-1, with TRBD2 matching 10 bases. CDR1 is MDHEN, CDR2 SYDVKM, per germline. Germline trimming cut 5 bases from V and 6 bases from J; bases unmatched to any gene: 7. This CDR3 has 15 residues.

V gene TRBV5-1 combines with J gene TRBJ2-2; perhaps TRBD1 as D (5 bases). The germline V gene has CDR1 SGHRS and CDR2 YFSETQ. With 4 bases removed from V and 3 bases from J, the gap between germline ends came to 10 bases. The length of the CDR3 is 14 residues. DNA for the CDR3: TGCGCCAGCAGCGGGGCTATTGACACCGGGGAGCTGTTTTTT. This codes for CASSGAIDTGELFF.

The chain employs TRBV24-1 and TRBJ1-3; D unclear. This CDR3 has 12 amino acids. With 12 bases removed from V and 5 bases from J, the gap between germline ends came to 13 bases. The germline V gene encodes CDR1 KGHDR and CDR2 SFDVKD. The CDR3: CAALCLRNTIYF. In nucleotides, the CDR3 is TGTGCCGCTCTATGCCTCCGAAACACCATATATTTT.

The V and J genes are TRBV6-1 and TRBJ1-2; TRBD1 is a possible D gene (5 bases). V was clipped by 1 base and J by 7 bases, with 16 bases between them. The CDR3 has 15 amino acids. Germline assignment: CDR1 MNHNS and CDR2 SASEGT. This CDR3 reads CASSEVGGVHSGYTF. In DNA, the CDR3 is TGTGCCAGCAGTGAAGTGGGAGGGGTTCACAGTGGCTACACCTTC.

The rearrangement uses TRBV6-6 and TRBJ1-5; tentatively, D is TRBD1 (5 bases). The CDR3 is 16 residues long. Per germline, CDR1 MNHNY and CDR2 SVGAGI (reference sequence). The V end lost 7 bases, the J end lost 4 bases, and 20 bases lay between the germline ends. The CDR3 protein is CASTNVGLKGNQPQHF. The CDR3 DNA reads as TGTGCCAGCACCAACGTGGGGCTCAAGGGGAATCAGCCCCAGCATTTT.

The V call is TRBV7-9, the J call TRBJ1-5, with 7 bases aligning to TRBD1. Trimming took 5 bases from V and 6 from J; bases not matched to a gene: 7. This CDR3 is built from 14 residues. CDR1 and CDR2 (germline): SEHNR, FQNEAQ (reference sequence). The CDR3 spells CASSPTGVGQPQHF. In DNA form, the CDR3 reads TGTGCCAGCAGCCCCACAGGGGTTGGTCAGCCCCAGCATTTT.

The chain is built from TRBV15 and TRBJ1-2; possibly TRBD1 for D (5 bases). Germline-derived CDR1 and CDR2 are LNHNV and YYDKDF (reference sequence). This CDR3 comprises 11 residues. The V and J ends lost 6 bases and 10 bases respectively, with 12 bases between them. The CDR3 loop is CATSDQGDYTF. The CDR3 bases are TGTGCCACCAGTGATCAGGGTGACTACACCTTC.

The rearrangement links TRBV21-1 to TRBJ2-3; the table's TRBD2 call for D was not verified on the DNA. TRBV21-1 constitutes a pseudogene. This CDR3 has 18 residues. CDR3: CASPKTWGTSPYTDTQYF. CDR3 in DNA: TGTGCCAGCCCTAAAACCTGGGGGACTAGCCCGTATACAGATACGCAGTATTTT.

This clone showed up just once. In DNA, the CDR3 is TGTGCCAGCAGTTTCGCCGGGACAGGGTTGAGAGATACGCAGTATTTT. Its protein product is CASSFAGTGLRDTQYF. The chain joins TRBV28 to TRBJ2-3; the match to TRBD1 covers 9 bases. The CDR3 contains 16 residues. Germline values: CDR1 MDHEN, CDR2 SYDVKM. Losses at the gene ends were 3 bases for V and 5 bases for J; bases not matched to a gene: 9.

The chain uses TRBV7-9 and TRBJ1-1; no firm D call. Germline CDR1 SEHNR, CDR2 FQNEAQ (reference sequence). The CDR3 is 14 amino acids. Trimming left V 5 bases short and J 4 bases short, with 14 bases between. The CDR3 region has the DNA TGTGCCAGCAGCCGGGTGGGAGGGATCACTGAAGCTTTCTTT. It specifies CASSRVGGITEAFF.